This TCR beta chain was captured in a study of post-analysis software for immune sequencing data. Study-level information: In terms of disease course, relapsing-remitting, secondary progressive and progressive-relapsing multiple sclerosis were included. General study results and limits: Normalized Chao1 diversity was significantly lower in multiple sclerosis patients than in controls. In patients, about 5 TRBV segments were more frequent than in controls, with TRBV5-6, TRBV5-1 and TRBV20-1 among them.

Germline V gene lookup returns CDR1 SNHLY and CDR2 FYNNEI. The V and J ends lost 8 bases and 6 bases respectively, with 16 bases between them. The CDR3 runs to 13 residues. Built from TCR beta cDNA, the libraries had unique molecular identifiers in them. TCRdb re-derived calls from the PCR reads in MiXCR, one entry per CDR3 protein. Among roughly 800,000 distinct CDR3 sequences listed, about 27% were seen once. This clonotype has more than one count but fewer than ten. Its antigen remains unidentified. This clonotype was sampled from a girl aged 10-17 years with multiple sclerosis. Sample: blood. This chain uses TRBV2 with TRBJ1-1, with D hard to call. As DNA, the CDR3 is TGTGCCAGCGGAACAACGGTCTCAGCTGAAGCTTTCTTT. Translated: CASGTTVSAEAFF.